The clone carrying this T cell receptor (beta chain) has at least ten counts. This sample was included in a study of T cells in Graves' hyperthyroidism and ophthalmopathy. PBMCs came from less than 11 ml fresh peripheral blood. The investigators amplified TCR beta CDR3 regions from RNA transcripts. An initial round of RT-PCR targeting the TCR CDR3 relied on the HTBI primer set. TCRdb ran MiXCR on the multiplex PCR reads and lists one entry per CDR3 protein. The table has a few hundred thousand distinct CDR3 sequences, 22% seen once. Trimming removed 5 bases at V and 4 bases at J, with 11 bases between. CDR3 length: 13 residues.

This sequence originates from a woman in her 70s with Graves' ophthalmopathy. The sequenced material came from blood. The chain combines TRBV12-3 or TRBV12-4 with TRBJ1-1; D perhaps matches TRBD1 (5 bases). Written as DNA, the CDR3 is TGTGCCAGCAGTATGACAGCGATCACTGAAGCTTTCTTT. The encoded protein is CASSMTAITEAFF.